The rows below give T cell receptor beta chains drawn from one sample of a study of T-cell reconstitution after alpha-beta-depleted transplantation in children. TCRdb fed the PCR reads into MiXCR, producing one record per CDR3 protein. The sample holds approximately 400,000 distinct CDR3 sequences, about 11% seen once. The source was PBMCs from the stem cell graft donor, collected from the stem cell graft. The receptors originated from a human donor who donated a stem cell graft to a child with acute myeloid leukemia. Both conserved end residues are part of each CDR3. D genes are given only for firm matches. Size tells how often a clone was seen (once, few, many) or the class of an expanded clone, and some rows leave it out.

cdr3_length: 18; clone_size: many; d_call: -; j_call: TRBJ2-1; v_call: TRBV5-1; cdr3_nt: TGCGCCAGCAGCAGTATGAGACCCGGGACTCATACGTACAATGAGCAGTTCTTC; cdr3_aa: CASSSMRPGTHTYNEQFF
cdr3_length: 17; clone_size: many; d_call: TRBD2; j_call: TRBJ2-1; v_call: TRBV29-1; cdr3_nt: TGCAGCGTGGAGGGACTAGCGGGGGCCTCGGCCATCAATGAGCAGTTCTTC; cdr3_aa: CSVEGLAGASAINEQFF
cdr3_length: 21; clone_size: -; d_call: -; j_call: TRBJ1-6; v_call: TRBV6-2/TRBV6-3; cdr3_nt: TGTGCCAGCAGTTACTCGATGTCATCAGGGAACTTCGGTCATTATAATTCACCCCTCCACTTT; cdr3_aa: CASSYSMSSGNFGHYNSPLHF
cdr3_length: 14; clone_size: few; d_call: -; j_call: TRBJ2-7; v_call: TRBV20-1; cdr3_nt: TGCAGTGCTAGAGACCAGGCAGGAGATTACGAGCAGTACTTC; cdr3_aa: CSARDQAGDYEQYF
cdr3_length: 13; clone_size: -; d_call: -; j_call: TRBJ1-1; v_call: TRBV3-1; cdr3_nt: TGTGCCAGCAGCCAAGTCGGGGTTACTGAAGCTTTCTTT; cdr3_aa: CASSQVGVTEAFF
cdr3_length: 12; clone_size: -; d_call: TRBD2; j_call: TRBJ2-7; v_call: TRBV29-1; cdr3_nt: TGCAGCGGTCGAGCGGGAGTGGGGGAGCAGTACTTC; cdr3_aa: CSGRAGVGEQYF
cdr3_length: 12; clone_size: many; d_call: -; j_call: TRBJ2-5; v_call: TRBV15; cdr3_nt: TGTGCCACCAGCAGCCACCAAGAGACCCAGTACTTC; cdr3_aa: CATSSHQETQYF
cdr3_length: 13; clone_size: -; d_call: TRBD1; j_call: TRBJ1-3; v_call: TRBV20-1; cdr3_nt: TGCAGTGCGTACAGGGACAGGGATAACACCATATATTTT; cdr3_aa: CSAYRDRDNTIYF
cdr3_length: 17; clone_size: -; d_call: TRBD1; j_call: TRBJ2-7; v_call: TRBV6-5; cdr3_nt: TGTGCCAGCAGTTACTCTAAAACCGGACAGGGGGCCTACGAGCAGTACTTC; cdr3_aa: CASSYSKTGQGAYEQYF
cdr3_length: 15; clone_size: few; d_call: -; j_call: TRBJ2-5; v_call: TRBV10-3; cdr3_nt: TGTGCCATCAGTGAGTCGAACTTACCGTTGCAGACCCAGTACTTC; cdr3_aa: CAISESNLPLQTQYF
cdr3_length: 14; clone_size: few; d_call: TRBD2; j_call: TRBJ2-7; v_call: TRBV7-2; cdr3_nt: TGTGCCAGCAGCATCCCGGGACTACAATACGAGCAGTACTTC; cdr3_aa: CASSIPGLQYEQYF
cdr3_length: 15; clone_size: -; d_call: TRBD2; j_call: TRBJ2-2; v_call: TRBV20-1; cdr3_nt: TGCAGTGCTAGCCCGGGAGGGTCGAACACCGGGGAGCTGTTTTTT; cdr3_aa: CSASPGGSNTGELFF
cdr3_length: 12; clone_size: few; d_call: TRBD1; j_call: TRBJ1-2; v_call: TRBV10-3; cdr3_nt: TGTGCCATCAGTGTAGGGGGCGATGGCTACACCTTC; cdr3_aa: CAISVGGDGYTF
cdr3_length: 14; clone_size: -; d_call: -; j_call: TRBJ2-3; v_call: TRBV10-3; cdr3_nt: TGTGCCATCCGGCGGGCAGGGGCCACAGATACGCAGTATTTT; cdr3_aa: CAIRRAGATDTQYF
cdr3_length: 16; clone_size: few; d_call: -; j_call: TRBJ2-2; v_call: TRBV9; cdr3_nt: TGTGCCAGCAGCGTTAGTTCAGGGGCGAACACCGGGGAGCTGTTTTTT; cdr3_aa: CASSVSSGANTGELFF
cdr3_length: 15; clone_size: -; d_call: TRBD1; j_call: TRBJ2-3; v_call: TRBV5-1; cdr3_nt: TGCGCCAGCAGCCCGGGACAGGGGGCAGGGGATACGCAGTATTTT; cdr3_aa: CASSPGQGAGDTQYF
cdr3_length: 14; clone_size: many; d_call: -; j_call: TRBJ2-5; v_call: TRBV3-1; cdr3_nt: TGTGCCAGCAGCGGACAGACGGGCAGCCCGACTCCGTACTTC; cdr3_aa: CASSGQTGSPTPYF
cdr3_length: 13; clone_size: many; d_call: -; j_call: TRBJ2-1; v_call: TRBV5-6; cdr3_nt: TGTGCCAGCAGCCGGGACAATCCCAATGAGCAGTTCTTC; cdr3_aa: CASSRDNPNEQFF
cdr3_length: 16; clone_size: many; d_call: TRBD1; j_call: TRBJ2-5; v_call: TRBV11-2; cdr3_nt: TGTGCCAGCAGCTTAAAGGGGGGGGACAGGGGAGAGACCCAGTACTTC; cdr3_aa: CASSLKGGDRGETQYF
cdr3_length: 15; clone_size: few; d_call: -; j_call: TRBJ2-6; v_call: TRBV20-1; cdr3_nt: TGCAGTGCTAAGGAGCGAAGTGGTGGGGCCAACGTCCTGACTTTC; cdr3_aa: CSAKERSGGANVLTF
cdr3_length: 12; clone_size: -; d_call: -; j_call: TRBJ2-2; v_call: TRBV30; cdr3_nt: TGTGCCTGGAGTGGGAGCACCGGGGAGCTGTTTTTT; cdr3_aa: CAWSGSTGELFF